This T cell receptor (beta chain) was captured by sequencing in a study of identical twins. Whole-study results and caveats: Insertions were fewer in abundant cord blood beta clonotypes, whereas memory repertoires showed none of this pattern.

The CDR3 contains 15 residues. V lost 3 bases, J lost 1 base, and 4 bases stayed unmatched. Germline V gene data show CDR1 as SGHVS and CDR2 as FNYEAQ. Template switching (which added a universal primer site) was used, and cDNA carried unique molecular identifiers. TCRdb reprocessed the 5' RACE reads with MiXCR, giving one entry per CDR3 protein. This sample has around 1.7 million distinct CDR3 sequences, with roughly a third found just once. Healthy Caucasians made up all donors. This clonotype was counted a few times. Its antigen is unidentified. The sequencing sample was made of cord blood. This sequence originates from a newborn girl in good health. J is TRBJ2-5 and V is TRBV7-6; the match to TRBD1 covers 8 bases. The CDR3 loop is CASSLPGTGQETQYF. The DNA of the CDR3 is TGTGCCAGCAGCTTGCCCGGGACAGGCCAAGAGACCCAGTACTTC.